These 28 T cell receptor beta chains originate from one sample sequenced in a study of T cell repertoires in cytomegalovirus infection. These receptors' targets are unknown. TCRdb redid the calling of the reads with MiXCR, one entry per CDR3 protein. The repertoire holds hundreds of thousands of distinct CDR3 sequences, approximately 33% seen once, with about an eighth in the top ten. This specimen was cultured CD8+ T cells from PBMCs, taken from culture after CMV antigen stimulation. These receptors all stem from a human donor in good health (CMV status not recorded). Some clones in this sample may be carry-over from other donors' samples.

The chain combines TRBV20-1 with TRBJ2-1, with D perhaps matching TRBD1 (5 bases). V was shortened by 3 bases and J by 4 bases, with 16 bases between the two germline ends. From germline, CDR1 is DFQATT and CDR2 SNEGSKA (reference sequence). The CDR3 spans 15 residues. CDR3 residues: CSARIDSISYNEQFF. The CDR3 DNA reads as TGCAGTGCTAGGATCGACAGCATTTCTTACAATGAGCAGTTCTTC.

The chain carries TRBV29-1 and TRBJ1-2, with D tentatively TRBD1 (6 bases). CDR3 size: 13 residues. The V gene's germline CDR1 is SQVTM and CDR2 ANQGSEA. Trimming left V 3 bases short and J 12 bases short, with 20 bases between. CDR3 loop: CSVEFLRTAGDTF. The CDR3 region has the DNA TGCAGCGTTGAGTTTCTCAGAACGGCAGGGGACACCTTC.

This clonotype appeared a few times. The rearrangement uses TRBV4-3 and TRBJ2-3; D possibly corresponds to TRBD2 (6 bases). Germline V gene data show CDR1 as LGHNA and CDR2 as YSLEER. V was shortened by 0 bases and J by 6 bases, with 13 bases between the two germline ends. CDR3 size: 15 residues. CDR3 loop: CASSQEEGFMDTQYF. CDR3 nucleotide sequence: TGCGCCAGCAGCCAAGAGGAGGGGTTCATGGATACGCAGTATTTT.

This rearrangement joins TRBV6-8 to TRBJ2-2, with D unclear. V lost 10 bases and J 3 bases, leaving 12 bases between the germline ends. Germline V gene sequence: CDR1 MNHGY, CDR2 SAAAGT. This CDR3 contains 13 residues. The CDR3 region is CANSYVHTGELFF. CDR3 nucleotides: TGTGCCAACTCTTACGTACACACCGGGGAGCTGTTTTTT.

This clonotype was found a few times. V usage is TRBV7-9 and J usage is TRBJ2-2; TRBD2 matches at 9 bases. With 4 bases clipped from V and 1 base from J, the junction kept 4 bases outside the gene matches. The germline V gene has CDR1 SEHNR and CDR2 FQNEAQ (reference sequence). This CDR3 comprises 16 residues. The CDR3 sequence: CASSSVAGVNTGELFF. CDR3 coding DNA: TGTGCCAGCAGCTCTGTAGCGGGGGTGAACACCGGGGAGCTGTTTTTT.

The chain joins TRBV5-6 to TRBJ2-2; no firm D call. This CDR3 spans 16 amino acids. Germline-derived CDR1 and CDR2 are SGHDT and YYEEEE. The ends were cut back, 0 bases at V and 2 bases at J, with 11 bases in the middle. The CDR3: CASSLAQVGNTGELFF. The CDR3 DNA is TGTGCCAGCAGCTTGGCCCAAGTCGGAAACACCGGGGAGCTGTTTTTT.

This clonotype was picked up a small number of times. The chain recombines TRBV6-1 with TRBJ1-6; 8 nucleotides line up with TRBD1. This CDR3 has 20 residues. Germline V gene sequence: CDR1 MNHNS, CDR2 SASEGT. Trimming removed 2 bases from V and 13 bases from J; junction bases left unmatched: 25. The CDR3 DNA sequence: TGTGCCAGCAGTGAAAAGCACGCGTCCTGGACAGGGAATTATCGGTCTCCCCTCCACTTT. Its protein is CASSEKHASWTGNYRSPLHF.

This sequence joins TRBV27 and TRBJ1-6, with 9 bases identical to TRBD1. Germline lookup yields CDR1 MNHEY and CDR2 SMNVEV (reference sequence). The CDR3 totals 14 residues. V gave up 4 bases and J gave up 7 bases; unmatched junction bases: 2. CDR3 nucleotides: TGTGCCAGCAGTTGGGGACAGGGAAATTCACCCCTCCACTTT. It is translated as CASSWGQGNSPLHF.

This clonotype was picked up a small number of times. The rearrangement joins TRBV19 to TRBJ2-3; D perhaps matches TRBD1 (5 bases). The germline V gene encodes CDR1 LNHDA and CDR2 SQIVND (reference sequence). The ends were cut back, 1 base at V and 3 bases at J, with 11 bases in the middle. The length of the CDR3 is 15 residues. CDR3 region: CASSIGQGRTDTQYF. In DNA, the CDR3 is TGTGCCAGTAGTATAGGGCAGGGAAGGACAGATACGCAGTATTTT.

V and J are TRBV5-1 and TRBJ2-7; 9 bases map to TRBD2. The CDR3 is 13 residues long. V shed 4 bases and J 5 bases; nucleotides not matched to a gene: 4. Germline CDR1 is SGHRS and CDR2 is YFSETQ. DNA for the CDR3: TGCGCCAGCAGCCCCGGGACTAGCCACGAGCAGTACGTC. It is translated as CASSPGTSHEQYV.

The chain recombines TRBV28 with TRBJ2-5, with 9 bases matching TRBD1. J gave up 5 bases and V 5 bases, and 6 bases lay outside the gene matches. Looked up from germline, CDR1 is MDHEN and CDR2 is SYDVKM. The CDR3 spans 14 residues. The CDR3 sequence: CASSPGQGRETQYF. CDR3 coding DNA: TGTGCCAGCAGTCCCGGACAGGGGCGGGAGACCCAGTACTTC. Together with reference TRBV28 and TRBJ2-5, the CDR3 gives the full variable domain: DVKVTQSSRYLVKRTGEKVFLECVQDMDHENMFWYRQDPGLGLRLIYFSYDVKMKEKGDIPEGYSVSREKKERFSLILESASTNQTSMYLCASSPGQGRETQYFGPGTRLLVL.

V is TRBV5-1 and J is TRBJ2-3; no clear D. Deletions cut 2 bases from V and 4 bases from J, with 11 bases between. Germline-derived CDR1 and CDR2 are SGHRS and YFSETQ. The CDR3 is 14 residues long. For the CDR3, the DNA is TGCGCCAGCAGCTTTATTGCAGAGGCAGATACGCAGTATTTT. Protein sequence: CASSFIAEADTQYF.

The chain carries TRBV27 and TRBJ1-2; 8 nucleotides line up with TRBD1. V was clipped by 5 bases and J by 6 bases; unmatched bases: 5. The length of the CDR3 is 13 residues. Germline V gene sequence: CDR1 MNHEY, CDR2 SMNVEV (reference sequence). This CDR3 reads CASSLPGGHGYTF. In DNA form, the CDR3 reads TGTGCCAGCAGTCTCCCAGGGGGCCATGGCTACACCTTC.

The chain has TRBV27 and TRBJ2-7; D uncertain. V was trimmed by 8 bases and J by 2 bases, leaving 10 bases between them. The germline CDR1 and CDR2 sequences are MNHEY and SMNVEV (reference sequence). The CDR3 totals 12 residues. CDR3 DNA: TGTGCCAGCGGCCCACACCCCTACGAGCAGTACGTC. It encodes CASGPHPYEQYV.

Of note for this clonotype: This CDR3 is missing its conserved last phenylalanine or tryptophan, likely due to a read error. The CDR3 here is CASSYGPFGEQYS. The CDR3 nucleotides read TGTGCCAGCAGTTACGGCCCGTTCGGCGAGCAGTACTCC. The J gene is TRBJ2-7, the V gene TRBV6-6; D is undetermined. The germline gives CDR1 MNHNY, CDR2 SVGAGI (reference sequence). The CDR3 is 13 amino acids. Trimming left V 2 bases short and J 6 bases short, with 11 bases between.

As for this clonotype: A much larger clone differs from this one at a single base, so this may be a read error. The chain combines TRBV7-9 with TRBJ2-2; D may be TRBD2 (5 bases). This CDR3 comprises 18 residues. The V and J ends lost 4 bases and 3 bases respectively, with 21 bases between them. Germline V CDR1 and CDR2: SEHNR, FQNEAQ (reference sequence). CDR3 protein: CASSSLGGREFDTGELFF. Here the CDR3 DNA reads TGTGCCAGCAGCTCTTTGGGCGGGCGTGAATTTGACACCGGGGAGCTGTTTTTT.

V and J are TRBV12-3 or TRBV12-4 and TRBJ2-1; 10 bases are a match to TRBD2. The CDR3 consists of 16 residues. V was pared by 6 bases and J by 8 bases, with 13 bases of the junction left unmatched. In nucleotides, the CDR3 is TGTGCCAGCAGCCCCCCGGGACTAGCGTTTAGCGATGAGCAGTTCTTC. Protein product: CASSPPGLAFSDEQFF.

There are a few counts of this clonotype. The V and J genes are TRBV11-2 and TRBJ2-2; D may be TRBD2 (5 bases). The CDR3 is 19 residues long. Trimming took 4 bases from V and 2 from J, leaving 23 bases between them. The germline V gene has CDR1 SGHAT and CDR2 FQNNGV. DNA of the CDR3: TGTGCCAGCAGCTCCCGACCCGCTATAGGTCGGGGTAACACCGGGGAGCTGTTTTTT. Translating it yields CASSSRPAIGRGNTGELFF.

This clonotype was recorded a few times. This chain links TRBV27 with TRBJ2-7; D perhaps matches TRBD1 (5 bases). V was pared by 3 bases and J by 3 bases, with 15 bases between. Germline CDR1 reads MNHEY; CDR2 reads SMNVEV (reference sequence). The CDR3 extends over 15 amino acids. DNA of the CDR3: TGTGCCAGCAGTTTGGTGAGGACATTAAACTACGAGCAGTACTTC. It yields the protein CASSLVRTLNYEQYF.

In the case of this clonotype: A junction boundary mismatches the germline segment, possibly from a read error. V gene TRBV7-6 combines with J gene TRBJ1-3, with TRBD1 matching 10 bases. CDR3 length equals 16 residues. Germline loops: CDR1 SGHVS, CDR2 FNYEAQ. The CDR3 here is CVSSLGQGDSGNTIYF. The CDR3 nucleotides are TGTGTCAGCAGCTTAGGACAGGGGGACTCTGGAAACACCATATATTTT. The variable domain in full, with the rest retrieved from reference TRBV7-6 and TRBJ1-3, is GAGVSQSPRYKVTKRGQDVALRCDPISGHVSLYWYRQALGQGPEFLTYFNYEAQQDKSGLPNDRFSAERPEGSISTLTIQRTEQRDSAMYRCVSSLGQGDSGNTIYFGEGSWLTVV.

Comments on this clonotype: No conserved phenylalanine or tryptophan ends this CDR3, so it is likely a read error. This chain uses TRBV7-8 with TRBJ1-1; the D is unclear. The V gene's germline CDR1 is SGHVS and CDR2 FQNEAQ. The CDR3 runs 12 residues. Trimming removed 2 bases at V and 6 bases at J, with 7 bases between. CDR3 protein: CASSLSVSEAFL. The CDR3 DNA sequence: TGTGCCAGCAGCTTATCGGTTTCTGAAGCTTTCTTA.

The J gene is TRBJ1-3, the V gene TRBV19; D is unresolved. Per germline, CDR1 LNHDA and CDR2 SQIVND (reference sequence). CDR3 length: 19 amino acids. Trimming removed 0 bases from V and 0 bases from J, with 18 bases in between. CDR3 amino acids: CASSIDPPVGGLSGNTIYF. As DNA, the CDR3 is TGTGCCAGTAGTATAGACCCCCCAGTCGGCGGCCTCTCTGGAAACACCATATATTTT. The full variable domain, completed using reference TRBV19 and TRBJ1-3, is DGGITQSPKYLFRKEGQNVTLSCEQNLNHDAMYWYRQDPGQGLRLIYYSQIVNDFQKGDIAEGYSVSREKKESFPLTVTSAQKNPTAFYLCASSIDPPVGGLSGNTIYFGEGSWLTVV.

This clonotype has ten or more counts. Germline and junction disagree at one end, which may indicate a read error. The chain recombines TRBV5-1 with TRBJ1-3; D uncertain. The CDR3 length is 14 residues. CDR1 SGHRS and CDR2 YFSETQ come from the germline V gene. In DNA, the CDR3 is TGTGCCAGCAGCTTAGAGGTCTCTGGAAACACCATATATTTT. Residues: CASSLEVSGNTIYF.

This chain joins TRBV28 and TRBJ2-2; no firm D call. Trimming shortened V by 10 bases and J by 4 bases, and 13 bases separated the two germline ends. The CDR3 has 13 residues. Per germline, CDR1 MDHEN and CDR2 SYDVKM. Written as DNA, the CDR3 is TGTGCCAACATCTCGTATGGCACCGGGGAGCTGTTTTTT. Translation gives CANISYGTGELFF. Looking up the rest from reference TRBV28 and TRBJ2-2 gives the full variable domain: DVKVTQSSRYLVKRTGEKVFLECVQDMDHENMFWYRQDPGLGLRLIYFSYDVKMKEKGDIPEGYSVSREKKERFSLILESASTNQTSMYLCANISYGTGELFFGEGSRLTVL.

This chain links TRBV6-2 or TRBV6-3 with TRBJ2-1; D may be TRBD2 (6 bases). Germline V gene data show CDR1 as MNHEY and CDR2 as SVGEGT. Trimming pared 2 bases from V and 9 bases from J, leaving 14 bases between. The CDR3 is 14 residues long. The CDR3 coding sequence is TGTGCCAGCAGTTACACGGGGCTCGGGGGTGAGCAGTTCTTC. Amino acid sequence: CASSYTGLGGEQFF.

The chain carries TRBV29-1 and TRBJ2-4; weak D call: TRBD2 (5 bases). V was pared by 1 base and J by 0 bases, with 25 bases between. CDR1 is SQVTM, CDR2 ANQGSEA, per germline. The CDR3 contains 20 residues. The CDR3 DNA sequence: TGCAGCGTTGAAGCCTCGGCGTCAAGGGAGAGAGGGAGAGCCAAAAACATTCAGTACTTC. As protein: CSVEASASRERGRAKNIQYF. Supplemented by reference TRBV29-1 and TRBJ2-4, the full variable domain reads SAVISQKPSRDICQRGTSLTIQCQVDSQVTMMFWYRQQPGQSLTLIATANQGSEATYESGFVIDKFPISRPNLTFSTLTVSNMSPEDSSIYLCSVEASASRERGRAKNIQYFGAGTRLSVL.

This clonotype appeared once. This sequence joins TRBV18 and TRBJ2-3, with D maybe TRBD2 (7 bases). Germline V lookup: CDR1 KGHSH, CDR2 LQKENI. The CDR3 runs 15 residues. The V end was cut by 2 bases, the J end by 2 bases, with 11 bases between. In DNA form, the CDR3 reads TGTGCCAGCTCACCAGATGGGGGGGCCACAGATACGCAGTATTTT. Protein: CASSPDGGATDTQYF.

This clonotype showed up many times. This chain's CDR3 is CASSLAVRTDTQYF. The DNA of the CDR3 is TGTGCCAGCAGTTTGGCAGTTCGCACAGATACGCAGTATTTT. This chain links TRBV12-3 or TRBV12-4 with TRBJ2-3; D unresolved. V gave up 3 bases and J gave up 1 base, with 8 bases separating them. The CDR3 has 14 amino acids.